Listed below are T cell receptor beta chains from one sample, sequenced in a study of T-cell reconstitution after alpha-beta-depleted transplantation in children. TCRdb called the PCR reads again in MiXCR, with one record for every CDR3 protein. The sample contains nearly 550,000 distinct CDR3 sequences, roughly 18% of which appear only once. The starting material was PBMCs from the stem cell graft donor, obtained from the stem cell graft. All receptors derive from a human donor who donated a stem cell graft to a child with acute lymphoblastic leukemia. The CDR3 runs from the conserved cysteine through the conserved F or W. Fields, in order: CDR3 DNA, CDR3 protein, clone size, CDR3 length, V gene, J gene, D gene. The D gene is left open where the match is weak. Size values are once, few and many counts, or a class for expanded clones, and some rows have none.

TGTGCCAGCAGTTTAGGGGCCGGGGGTGTCGGCTACACCTTC	CASSLGAGGVGYTF	few	14	TRBV27	TRBJ1-2	-
TGTGCCAGCAGCTTAGCGAGGTGGCAGGGGGCGAAAGAGACCCAGTACTTC	CASSLARWQGAKETQYF	many	17	TRBV7-2	TRBJ2-5	TRBD1
TGTGCCACCAGCAGTCAACTAGCGGCCTCCTACGAGCAGTACTTC	CATSSQLAASYEQYF	few	15	TRBV15	TRBJ2-7	TRBD2
TGTGCCAGCAGCTTCCCGGGACTAGCGGGTGACGAGCAGTACTTC	CASSFPGLAGDEQYF	few	15	TRBV7-9	TRBJ2-7	TRBD2
TGTGCCAGCAGCTTAACGGGGAGGGCCGAAGCTTTCTTT	CASSLTGRAEAFF	-	13	TRBV7-3	TRBJ1-1	-
TGTGCCAGCAGCCCTACAGCGACCTACAATGAGCAGTTCTTC	CASSPTATYNEQFF	-	14	TRBV25-1	TRBJ2-1	-
TGTGCCAGTAGTATGGACGGCAATCAGCCCCAGCATTTT	CASSMDGNQPQHF	-	13	TRBV19	TRBJ1-5	-
TGTGCCACCAGCAGGGGGTCTGCGACCTACGAGCAGTACTTC	CATSRGSATYEQYF	-	14	TRBV15	TRBJ2-7	-
TGCAGTGCTAGAGTGTCAGGGGGACCCTACGAGCAGTACTTC	CSARVSGGPYEQYF	-	14	TRBV20-1	TRBJ2-7	TRBD1
TGTGCCAGCGGGGGACTAGCGGGGGGGTATGGCGGGGAGCTGTTTTTT	CASGGLAGGYGGELFF	-	16	TRBV6-1	TRBJ2-2	TRBD2
TGTGCCACCAGTGATAACGCCTACGAGCAGTACTTC	CATSDNAYEQYF	-	12	TRBV24-1	TRBJ2-7	-
TGCGCCAGCAGCTTGTCTGACACCTTTCGGGAGCAGTACTTC	CASSLSDTFREQYF	-	14	TRBV5-1	TRBJ2-7	-
TGCGCCAGCAGCTCCCTTCTCGAGGACTACGAGCAGTACTTC	CASSSLLEDYEQYF	-	14	TRBV5-1	TRBJ2-7	-
TGCAGTGCTAGAGAGACAGGGTTAACTGGGGCCAACGTCCTGACTTTC	CSARETGLTGANVLTF	-	16	TRBV20-1	TRBJ2-6	TRBD1
TGTGCCAGCAGTTTAGCCCAGGTGGGGAACACTGAAGCTTTCTTT	CASSLAQVGNTEAFF	-	15	TRBV12-3/TRBV12-4	TRBJ1-1	-
TGTGCCAGCAGCGAAGCTGTCACCCAATCCAGCAATTCACCCCTCCACTTT	CASSEAVTQSSNSPLHF	-	17	TRBV4-2	TRBJ1-6	-
TGTGCCACCCGAATAGGGGGACCGAACACTGAAGCTTTCTTT	CATRIGGPNTEAFF	-	14	TRBV19	TRBJ1-1	-
TGTGCCAGCAGCCCAACGGTCGAGATGGAGACCCAGTACTTC	CASSPTVEMETQYF	few	14	TRBV7-3	TRBJ2-5	-
TGCAGTGCGGGACCAGCGGCGGCCTACAATGAGCAGTTCTTC	CSAGPAAAYNEQFF	-	14	TRBV20-1	TRBJ2-1	-